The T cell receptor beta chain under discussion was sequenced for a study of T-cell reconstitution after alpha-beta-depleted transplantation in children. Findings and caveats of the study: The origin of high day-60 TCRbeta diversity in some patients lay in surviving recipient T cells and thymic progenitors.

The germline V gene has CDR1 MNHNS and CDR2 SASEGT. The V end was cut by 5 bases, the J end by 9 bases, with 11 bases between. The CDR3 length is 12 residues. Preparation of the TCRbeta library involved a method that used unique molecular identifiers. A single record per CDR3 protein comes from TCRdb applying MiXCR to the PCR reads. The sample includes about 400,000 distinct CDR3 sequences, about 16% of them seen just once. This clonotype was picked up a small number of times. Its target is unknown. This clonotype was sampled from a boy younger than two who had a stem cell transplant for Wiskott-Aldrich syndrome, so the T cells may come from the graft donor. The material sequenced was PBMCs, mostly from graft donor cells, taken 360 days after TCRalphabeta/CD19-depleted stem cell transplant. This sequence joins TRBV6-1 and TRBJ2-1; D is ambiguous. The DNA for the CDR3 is TGTGCCAGCAGTCAGCGCTGGGGTGAGCAGTTCTTC. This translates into CASSQRWGEQFF.